This T cell receptor beta chain was recovered during a study of cytomegalovirus exposure and HLA in healthy donors. General study results and limits: TCR beta V- and J-gene trimming, according to a later analysis, was linked to a missense DCLRE1C variant. Sequencing likely produced, as an artifact, a cluster of highly shared sequence variants.

About this clone itself: Its target is unknown.

Primers for the PCR totalled 60 Vbeta and 13 Jbeta. Sequencing was performed with immunoSEQ multiplex PCR; in TCRdb, only in-frame clones are kept and a portion is missing. The sample comprises 99,000 or so clones, about 80% of which are singletons, and 7.5% to 9% rests with the top ten. Sequencing was performed on PBMCs. This TCR was recovered from a man aged 40-49 years in good health and CMV-seropositive.

The CDR3 DNA is TGTGCCAGCAGCTTCTTGACAAACTCCTACGAGCAGTACTTC. Its protein product is CASSFLTNSYEQYF. This chain uses TRBV5-6 with TRBJ2-7; D is unresolved. Per the germline V gene, CDR1 is SGHDT and CDR2 is YYEEEE. This CDR3 has 14 residues. Between the trimmed V and J ends, which lost 2 bases and 0 bases, there was a span of 9 bases.